This is a list of T cell receptor beta chains from one sample in a study of regulatory T cells in long-lasting Graves disease. TCRdb ran MiXCR on the multiplex PCR reads and lists one entry per CDR3 protein. Among about 430,000 distinct CDR3 sequences listed, approximately 16% were seen once. These data are also associated with another study on T cells in Graves' hyperthyroidism and ophthalmopathy.

This specimen was peripheral blood mononuclear cells (PBMCs), taken at new diagnosis, from a patient treated with antithyroid drugs. The receptor set was obtained from a woman aged 40 to 55 with Graves disease. Both conserved end residues are part of each CDR3. Each record gives: V gene, clone size, J gene, D gene, CDR3 protein, CDR3 DNA. The D gene is left open where the match is weak. Not every row has a clone size; where given, it reads once, few, many or a size class.

TRBV25-1	many	TRBJ1-1	TRBD1	CASSELGTGSSRDTEAFF	TGTGCCAGCAGTGAATTGGGGACAGGGAGTAGTAGGGACACTGAAGCTTTCTTT
TRBV6-5	many	TRBJ2-2	.	CASSYNANTGELFF	TGTGCCAGCAGTTACAACGCGAACACCGGGGAGCTGTTTTTT
TRBV6-2/TRBV6-3	.	TRBJ2-1	TRBD2	CASSSGRGSRDEQFF	TGTGCCAGCAGTTCGGGGAGGGGCAGTCGGGATGAGCAGTTCTTC
TRBV20-1	.	TRBJ1-2	.	CSAKGADGYTF	TGCAGTGCTAAAGGGGCGGACGGCTACACCTTC
TRBV24-1	.	TRBJ1-4	TRBD1	CATSDRQGANEKLFF	TGTGCCACCAGTGACCGACAGGGAGCTAATGAAAAACTGTTTTTT
TRBV12-3/TRBV12-4	many	TRBJ1-6	TRBD1	CASSLVTGDVSYNSPLHF	TGTGCCAGCAGTTTAGTAACAGGGGATGTCTCCTATAATTCACCCCTCCACTTT
TRBV20-1	many	TRBJ2-3	TRBD2	CSATGGGPGTLTDTQYF	TGCAGTGCTACCGGGGGGGGACCGGGGACCCTCACAGATACGCAGTATTTT
TRBV18	few	TRBJ1-1	.	CASSPSAGAVGAFF	TGTGCCAGCTCACCATCCGCAGGGGCGGTCGGAGCTTTCTTT
TRBV2	.	TRBJ2-5	TRBD1	CASGSGTEETQYF	TGTGCCAGCGGGTCCGGGACAGAAGAGACCCAGTACTTC
TRBV6-2/TRBV6-3	many	TRBJ2-4	.	CASSAEIAKNIQYF	TGTGCCAGCAGCGCCGAGATAGCCAAAAACATTCAGTACTTC
TRBV7-9	.	TRBJ1-2	TRBD1	CASSLPDRDYYNYGYTF	TGTGCCAGCAGCTTACCTGACAGGGACTATTATAACTATGGCTACACCTTC
TRBV28	.	TRBJ2-2	.	CASSFSGTNTGELFF	TGTGCCAGCAGTTTCTCCGGGACGAACACCGGGGAGCTGTTTTTT
TRBV19	few	TRBJ2-3	TRBD2	CASSTSGSADTQYF	TGTGCCAGTAGTACTAGCGGGAGCGCAGATACGCAGTATTTT
TRBV10-3	.	TRBJ1-5	.	CAISEFQGGQPQHF	TGTGCCATCAGTGAGTTTCAGGGTGGACAGCCCCAGCATTTT
TRBV28	.	TRBJ1-1	.	CASRLEPIPGTEAFF	TGTGCCAGCAGGCTAGAGCCGATACCGGGGACTGAAGCTTTCTTT
TRBV28	many	TRBJ1-2	TRBD1	CASSLPGQGNYGYTF	TGTGCCAGCAGTTTGCCGGGACAGGGGAACTATGGCTACACCTTC
TRBV15	.	TRBJ1-5	.	CATSRSGYSNQPQHF	TGTGCCACCAGCAGATCGGGCTATAGCAATCAGCCCCAGCATTTT
TRBV12-3/TRBV12-4	many	TRBJ2-3	.	CASRRQGGVSDTQYF	TGTGCCAGCAGACGACAGGGAGGAGTGTCAGATACGCAGTATTTT
TRBV15	few	TRBJ1-5	.	CATSRELGGDSNQPQHF	TGTGCCACCAGCAGAGAGTTGGGGGGGGATAGCAATCAGCCCCAGCATTTT
TRBV14	.	TRBJ2-6	.	CASSQIGVLSGANVLTF	TGTGCCAGCAGCCAAATTGGGGTTCTCTCTGGGGCCAACGTCCTGACTTTC
TRBV3-1	many	TRBJ2-1	.	CASRGPRDQISNEQFF	TGTGCCAGCAGAGGGCCCCGGGACCAAATATCCAATGAGCAGTTCTTC
TRBV4-1	.	TRBJ1-2	TRBD1	CASSQDPPGTGGYVGYTF	TGCGCCAGCAGCCAAGACCCCCCCGGGACAGGGGGTTACGTTGGCTACACCTTC
TRBV12-3/TRBV12-4	many	TRBJ1-2	TRBD1	CASSPGTGEGYGYTF	TGTGCCAGCAGTCCGGGGACAGGGGAAGGGTATGGCTACACCTTC
TRBV27	many	TRBJ1-5	.	CASSLSSGGDQPQHF	TGTGCCAGCAGTTTGAGTTCTGGGGGGGATCAGCCCCAGCATTTT
TRBV10-3	many	TRBJ2-3	TRBD2	CAISKKSGSGTDTQYF	TGTGCCATCAGCAAGAAAAGCGGGAGTGGCACAGATACGCAGTATTTT
TRBV20-1	.	TRBJ2-1	.	CSARDILAAYNEQFF	TGCAGTGCTAGAGATATATTAGCAGCCTACAATGAGCAGTTCTTC
TRBV27	.	TRBJ2-1	TRBD2	CASSLSLLAGVRGEQFF	TGTGCCAGCAGTTTAAGCCTACTAGCGGGAGTGAGGGGTGAGCAGTTCTTC
TRBV28	many	TRBJ2-3	.	CASSSPIGGGTDTQYF	TGTGCCAGCAGTTCACCTATAGGGGGGGGCACAGATACGCAGTATTTT
TRBV27	.	TRBJ2-1	.	CASRGWSVQFF	TGTGCCAGCAGGGGGTGGTCGGTGCAGTTCTTC
TRBV14	many	TRBJ2-3	TRBD2	CASSPLTSGSTDTQYF	TGTGCCAGCAGCCCTCTTACTAGCGGGAGTACAGATACGCAGTATTTT
TRBV7-2	many	TRBJ2-7	.	CASSLQAGLYYEQYF	TGTGCCAGCAGCTTACAGGCGGGACTTTACTACGAGCAGTACTTC
TRBV12-3/TRBV12-4	many	TRBJ1-2	.	CASRPRDRGYTF	TGTGCCAGCAGGCCTCGGGATCGGGGCTACACCTTC
TRBV2	many	TRBJ2-7	.	CASSLGERIGSYEQYF	TGTGCCAGCAGTTTAGGAGAGCGGATCGGCTCCTACGAGCAGTACTTC
TRBV3-1	.	TRBJ1-3	.	CASSLGVGDTIYF	TGTGCCAGCAGCTTGGGTGTGGGGGACACCATATATTTT
TRBV19	many	TRBJ2-7	TRBD1	CASSMKPGTAYDYEQYF	TGTGCCAGTAGTATGAAACCGGGGACAGCCTACGACTACGAGCAGTACTTC
TRBV5-1	.	TRBJ1-4	.	CASSLRGTTNEKLFF	TGCGCCAGCAGCTTGAGAGGGACGACTAATGAAAAACTGTTTTTT
TRBV6-5	many	TRBJ2-2	.	CASSYVGPNTGELFF	TGTGCCAGCAGTTACGTGGGACCGAACACCGGGGAGCTGTTTTTT
TRBV27	many	TRBJ1-6	.	CASRGDSASPLHF	TGTGCCTCTAGGGGGGATTCAGCATCACCCCTCCACTTT
TRBV11-2	once	TRBJ2-5	TRBD2	CASSLDSTSAETQYF	TGTGCCAGCAGCTTAGATTCGACTAGCGCCGAGACCCAGTACTTC
TRBV6-1	many	TRBJ2-2	TRBD1	CASSKVGQTGELFF	TGTGCCAGCAGTAAAGTGGGACAGACCGGGGAGCTGTTTTTT